This entry is about one T cell receptor (beta chain). Antigen specificity is unknown. For the second PCR, which ran for roughly 6 to 12 cycles, a sample-barcoded 5' primer and a J-beta primer mix were used. A template-switch adaptor that had 12 random nucleotides put a tag on each cDNA molecule. TCRdb ran MiXCR on the 5' RACE reads and lists one entry per CDR3 protein. The sample has 1.5 million to 2 million distinct CDR3 sequences, 30% to 40% seen once. These data are taken from a study of blood T cells in healthy people across ages. Study-level points and caveats: Roughly linear age-related decline in beta diversity appeared, significant by age around 40. Naive T cell percentage showed a strong correlation with TCR beta diversity.

In each sample, at least 6.5 million PBMCs were isolated. Germline CDR1 is DFQATT and CDR2 is SNEGSKA (reference sequence). The CDR3 covers 14 residues. Sequenced: blood. The V call is TRBV20-1, the J call TRBJ2-3; a weak D match, TRBD1 (5 bases). The sequence was obtained from a human donor in good health. The CDR3 here is CRSVAGSSTDTQYF. The CDR3 nucleotides are TGCCGCAGCGTGGCAGGGTCTAGCACAGATACGCAGTATTTT.